This T cell receptor beta chain was documented in a study of cytomegalovirus exposure and HLA in healthy donors. Clones were read by immunoSEQ multiplex PCR, and TCRdb kept only the in-frame ones, dropping some. The table has hundreds of thousands of clones, 83% seen once. CDR3 length equals 12 residues. CDR1 is SQVTM and CDR2 is ANQGSEA in the germline V gene. V was cut by 4 bases and J by 0 bases, with 6 bases left in between. V and J are TRBV29-1 and TRBJ1-2; D not certain. The source of this sequence is a young woman in good health and CMV-seronegative. Sequencing used PBMCs. CDR3 protein: CSVGGTNYGYTF. The DNA for the CDR3 is TGCAGCGTTGGCGGAACTAACTATGGCTACACCTTC.